This T cell receptor beta chain was identified in a study of T cells after somatic rescue of genetic block. This CDR3 is built from 14 residues. J was trimmed by 2 bases and V by 6 bases; bases with no gene match: 4. The germline V gene encodes CDR1 MNHEY and CDR2 SVGAGI. Only in-frame clones appear in the TCRdb table, and some are missing; sequencing was by immunoSEQ multiplex PCR. The sample carries around 64,000 clones, about 90% recorded once. The genes are TRBV6-5 and TRBJ1-5; 7 bases match TRBD1. The receptor's source is a middle-aged man. The sample was peripheral blood mononuclear cells (PBMCs). The CDR3 region is CASSPRGRNQPQHF. The DNA for the CDR3 is TGTGCCAGCAGCCCAAGGGGGCGCAATCAGCCCCAGCATTTT.